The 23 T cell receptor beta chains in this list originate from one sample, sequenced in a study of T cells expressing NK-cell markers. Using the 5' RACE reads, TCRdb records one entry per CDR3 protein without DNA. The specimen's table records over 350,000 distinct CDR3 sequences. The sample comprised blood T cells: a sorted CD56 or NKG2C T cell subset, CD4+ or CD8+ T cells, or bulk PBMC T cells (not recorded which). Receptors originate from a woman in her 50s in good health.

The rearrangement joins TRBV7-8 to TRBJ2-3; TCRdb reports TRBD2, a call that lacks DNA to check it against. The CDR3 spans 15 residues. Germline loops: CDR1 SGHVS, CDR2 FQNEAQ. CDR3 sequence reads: CASSYRIRGGDTQYF.

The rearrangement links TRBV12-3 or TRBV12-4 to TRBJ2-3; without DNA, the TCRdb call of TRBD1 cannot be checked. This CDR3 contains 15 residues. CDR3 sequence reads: CASSLGLHEGDTQYF.

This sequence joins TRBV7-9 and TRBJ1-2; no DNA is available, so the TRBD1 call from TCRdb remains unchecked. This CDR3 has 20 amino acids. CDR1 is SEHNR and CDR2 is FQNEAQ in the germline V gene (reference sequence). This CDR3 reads CASSQTFLTTGATRNYGYTF.

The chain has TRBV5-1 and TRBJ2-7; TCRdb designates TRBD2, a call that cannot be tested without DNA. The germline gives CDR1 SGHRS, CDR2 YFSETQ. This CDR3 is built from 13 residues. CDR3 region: CASSLSAGGEQYF. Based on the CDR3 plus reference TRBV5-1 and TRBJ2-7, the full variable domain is KAGVTQTPRYLIKTRGQQVTLSCSPISGHRSVSWYQQTPGQGLQFLFEYFSETQRNKGNFPGRFSGRQFSNSRSEMNVSTLELGDSALYLCASSLSAGGEQYFGPGTRLTVT.

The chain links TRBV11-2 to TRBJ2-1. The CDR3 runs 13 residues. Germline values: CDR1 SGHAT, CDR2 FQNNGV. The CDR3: CASSSPDEDEQFF.

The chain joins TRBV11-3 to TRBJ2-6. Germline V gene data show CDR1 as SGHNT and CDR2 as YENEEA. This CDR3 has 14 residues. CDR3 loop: CASNRKEGANVLTF.

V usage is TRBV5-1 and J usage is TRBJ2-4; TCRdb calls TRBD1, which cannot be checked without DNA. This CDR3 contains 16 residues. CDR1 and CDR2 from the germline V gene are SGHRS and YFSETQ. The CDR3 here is CASSLEGISAKNIQYF. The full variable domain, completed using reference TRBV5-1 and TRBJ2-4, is KAGVTQTPRYLIKTRGQQVTLSCSPISGHRSVSWYQQTPGQGLQFLFEYFSETQRNKGNFPGRFSGRQFSNSRSEMNVSTLELGDSALYLCASSLEGISAKNIQYFGAGTRLSVL.

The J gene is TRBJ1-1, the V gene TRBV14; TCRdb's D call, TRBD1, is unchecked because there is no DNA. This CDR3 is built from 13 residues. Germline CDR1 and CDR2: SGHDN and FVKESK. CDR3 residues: CASSRTGFAEAFF.

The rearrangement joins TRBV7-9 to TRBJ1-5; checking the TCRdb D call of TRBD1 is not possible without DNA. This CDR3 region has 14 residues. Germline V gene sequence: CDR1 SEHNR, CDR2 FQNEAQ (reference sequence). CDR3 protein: CASSSGTYNQPQHF.

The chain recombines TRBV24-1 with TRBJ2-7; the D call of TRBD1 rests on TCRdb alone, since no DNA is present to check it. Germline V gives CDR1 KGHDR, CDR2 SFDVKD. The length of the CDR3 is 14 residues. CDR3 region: CATSKAGRDYEQYF.

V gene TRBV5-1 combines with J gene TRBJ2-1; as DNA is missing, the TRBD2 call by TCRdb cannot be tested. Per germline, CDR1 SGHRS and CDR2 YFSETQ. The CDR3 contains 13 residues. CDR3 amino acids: CASQWEMGNEQFF. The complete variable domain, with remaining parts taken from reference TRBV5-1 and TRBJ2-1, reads KAGVTQTPRYLIKTRGQQVTLSCSPISGHRSVSWYQQTPGQGLQFLFEYFSETQRNKGNFPGRFSGRQFSNSRSEMNVSTLELGDSALYLCASQWEMGNEQFFGPGTRLTVL.

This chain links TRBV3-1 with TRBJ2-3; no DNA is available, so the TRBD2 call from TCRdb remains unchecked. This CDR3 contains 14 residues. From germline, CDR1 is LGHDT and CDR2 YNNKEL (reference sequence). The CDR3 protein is CASSQASGVDTQYF.

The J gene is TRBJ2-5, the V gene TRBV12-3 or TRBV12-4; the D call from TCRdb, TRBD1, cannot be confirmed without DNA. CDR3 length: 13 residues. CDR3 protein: CASGATPAETQYF.

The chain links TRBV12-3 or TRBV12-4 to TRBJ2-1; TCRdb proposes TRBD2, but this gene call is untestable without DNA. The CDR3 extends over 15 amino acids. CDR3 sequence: CASSLMVEGFGEQFF.

The CDR3 spells CASSDGQGGTEAFF. This rearrangement joins TRBV7-9 to TRBJ1-1; TCRdb's D call, TRBD1, is unchecked because there is no DNA. Germline V gives CDR1 SEHNR, CDR2 FQNEAQ (reference sequence). The CDR3 contains 14 residues.

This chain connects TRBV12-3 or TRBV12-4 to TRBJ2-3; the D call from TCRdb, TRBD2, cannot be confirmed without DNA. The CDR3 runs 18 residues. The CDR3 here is CASSSYLLTSGRADTQYF.

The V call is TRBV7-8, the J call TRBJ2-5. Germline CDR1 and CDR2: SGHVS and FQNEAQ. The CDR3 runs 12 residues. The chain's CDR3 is CAGWTDPETQYF.

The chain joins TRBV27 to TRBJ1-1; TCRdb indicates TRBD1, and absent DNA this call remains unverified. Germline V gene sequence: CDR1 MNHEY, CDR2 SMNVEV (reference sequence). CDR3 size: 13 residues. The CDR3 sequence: CASSPGAYTEAFF.

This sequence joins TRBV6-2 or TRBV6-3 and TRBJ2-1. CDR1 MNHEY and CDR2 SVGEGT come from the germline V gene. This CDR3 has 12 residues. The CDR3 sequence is CASRVSYNEQFF.

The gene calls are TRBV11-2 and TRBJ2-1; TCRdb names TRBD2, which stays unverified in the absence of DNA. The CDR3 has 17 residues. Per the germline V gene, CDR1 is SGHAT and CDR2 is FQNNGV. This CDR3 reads CASSLDLSRTNYNEQFF.

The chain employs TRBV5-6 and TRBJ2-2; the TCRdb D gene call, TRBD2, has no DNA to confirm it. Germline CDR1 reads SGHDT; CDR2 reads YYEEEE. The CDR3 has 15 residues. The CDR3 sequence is CASSSRTSARLKLFF.

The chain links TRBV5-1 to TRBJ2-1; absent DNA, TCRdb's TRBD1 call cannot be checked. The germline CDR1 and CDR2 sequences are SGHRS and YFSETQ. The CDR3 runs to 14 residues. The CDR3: CASSLDRGGFGQFF.

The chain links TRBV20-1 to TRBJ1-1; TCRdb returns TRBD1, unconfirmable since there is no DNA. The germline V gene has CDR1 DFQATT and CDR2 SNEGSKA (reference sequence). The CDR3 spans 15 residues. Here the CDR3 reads CSASPRDRSRDQAFF.